The subject of this entry is one TCR beta chain. This record comes from a study of blood T cell repertoires in COVID-19. Whole-study context: Samples came from the United States, Italy and Spain, spanning acute and convalescent COVID-19. Sources were T cells, B-cell-depleted T cells, or PBMCs; the material itself was cDNA or gDNA.

In the study's own analysis: Counts of nucleated cells, estimated from reference gene primer amplification, were obtained. Clones were sequenced by immunoSEQ multiplex PCR, and TCRdb holds only the in-frame ones, with some missing. V and J calls and clone size are as listed in that table; D and trimming were resolved from the DNA. The sample includes roughly 200,000 clones, roughly 86% of them seen just once. The TCR originated in a man in his late teens or twenties with active or convalescent COVID-19. Sample: peripheral blood.

In nucleotides, the CDR3 is TGTGCCTCTCGGACTAGCGGAGGCAATGAGCAGTTCTTC. Translated: CASRTSGGNEQFF. The chain has TRBV30 and TRBJ2-1; 10 bases fit TRBD2. Germline CDR1 and CDR2: GTSNPN and SVGIG (reference sequence). V trimming: 7 bases; J trimming: 6 bases; junction bases outside the gene matches: 6. This CDR3 region has 13 residues.